Given below is one TCR beta chain in context. Its antigen is currently not known. Qualities for individual bases were not recorded, and no much larger clone is one base off. This sample is part of a study of shared clonotypes between healthy human individuals (dated by TCRdb to about 2020). Describing the broader study: The cohort included a few men and a couple of women between 18 and 49 years of age. Leukapheresis yielded between about 0.85 and 10 billion PBMCs per donor. Libraries were prepared and TCR repertoires were sequenced by different laboratories using diverse techniques, in order to increase sequencing depth and limit assay-specific biases. For each donor, CD4 naive and CD4 memory were each run on three plates, CD8 naive on two plates, and CD8 memory on one plate. To estimate repertoire size and how much clonotypes are shared between individuals, the study performed deep sequencing of blood TCR repertoires from roughly five healthy adults.

TCR CDR3 regions were amplified from genomic DNA by multiplex PCR using the deep immunoSEQ assay. Extracted genomic DNA from each cell subset was spread evenly across all wells of several immunoSEQ 96-well plates, with each plate serving as a replicate. For sorted subsets, about 210 ng of genomic DNA, equivalent to some 30,000 T cell genomes, went into each replicate PCR. Purified libraries were measured with a Qubit 3.0 fluorometer, size-checked on a Bioanalyzer 2100, and measured again with the KAPA Library Quantification kit. Every immunoSEQ 96-well plate was sequenced on a separate single-read 150-cycle Illumina NextSeq 550 flow cell. For the original study's pipeline: Because the immunoSEQ output included only junctional sequences and no quality scores, the filtering could not be the same as the filtering used for full-length reads. To assign V/J genes and CDR3, sequences were annotated using PyIR, a Python wrapper for IgBLAST v1.9, with IMGT germline references. Reads with weak V/J assignments (E-value above 1e-6), missing CDR3, stop codons, out-of-frame junctions, or ambiguous translated residues were removed. V3J clonotypes were defined as sequences sharing an identical inferred V gene, J gene, and CDR3 amino acid sequence. Percentage overlap between repertoires was calculated by dividing the number of shared unique clonotypes by the size of the smaller repertoire. RTK rarefaction, the Chao1 estimator, and Recon v2.1 estimates of unobserved clonotypes were used to assess repertoire richness. For all TCRbeta clonotypes obtained by the gDNA method from a few donors, generation probabilities were computed with OLGA. The source is immuneACCESS, and TCRdb retained only in-frame sequences with V and J called. Part of the clones is not carried over; for the studies checked, unresolved V genes explain less than half of this, and the remainder is unexplained. V and J calls and clone size are those listed in that table; D and trimming were worked out from the DNA. Counted in this sample were about 2.1 million clones; 85% to 95% of them appeared once. The ten largest make up 1.5% to 2% of the sample.

The paper's findings and limits, for the study overall: About 4.5% of naive CD4, 3.5% of naive CD8, 2.3% of memory CD4, and more than 0.35% of memory CD8 clonotypes were shared across four donors. Sampling was restricted to blood, and TCR repertoires in tissue are likely to differ from TCR repertoires in blood. Because the study included a small number of donors, the genetic and exposure-history diversity represented was limited. Clonotypes shared by all four sorted-subset donors showed higher generation probabilities than non-shared clonotypes. Naive subsets generally had larger estimated clonotype richness than memory subsets did. Based on pairwise subsampling, the degree of clonotype sharing among donors was expected to be affected by sequencing depth. Incomplete sequencing was indicated by rarefaction of sorted-subset datasets, despite the large sequencing depth.

CD8 naive samples were CD45RO-negative cells positively selected for CCR7, giving a CD45RA+CCR7+ population that excluded TemRA cells. Donors were healthy HIV-negative adults with no recently reported acute infections or vaccinations. Only Caucasian adults living in Nashville, Tennessee, USA were represented among the donors. Blood was collected by leukapheresis, and PBMCs were isolated by Ficoll-Histopaque density gradient centrifugation and then cryopreserved in liquid nitrogen vapor phase. Purity and quantity of every magnetically sorted T cell population were checked by analytical flow cytometry. Genomic DNA was isolated from every sorted fraction and measured by UV absorbance on a Nanodrop 2000c. V and J lose 3 bases and 6 bases, and a span of 15 bases separates them. From the cysteine through the phenylalanine, the CDR3 covers 14 amino acids. The CDR3 DNA has 42 bases and is translated from base 1. Taken from the germline V gene (reference sequence), the CDR1 and CDR2 loops are MNHEY and SMNVEV.

The sequence is built from TRBV27 and TRBJ2-7, with TRBD1 tentatively as D gene (5 bases match). Sequencing used naive CD8+ T cells from PBMCs. The cell subset or site label corresponds to: CD45RA+CCR7+. This TCR came from a man aged 18-30 years in good health. Some clones in this sample may be carry-over from other donors' samples. The CDR3: CASSFGSSRGEQYF. The DNA is TGTGCCAGCAGTTTCGGCAGTTCTAGGGGCGAGCAGTACTTC.